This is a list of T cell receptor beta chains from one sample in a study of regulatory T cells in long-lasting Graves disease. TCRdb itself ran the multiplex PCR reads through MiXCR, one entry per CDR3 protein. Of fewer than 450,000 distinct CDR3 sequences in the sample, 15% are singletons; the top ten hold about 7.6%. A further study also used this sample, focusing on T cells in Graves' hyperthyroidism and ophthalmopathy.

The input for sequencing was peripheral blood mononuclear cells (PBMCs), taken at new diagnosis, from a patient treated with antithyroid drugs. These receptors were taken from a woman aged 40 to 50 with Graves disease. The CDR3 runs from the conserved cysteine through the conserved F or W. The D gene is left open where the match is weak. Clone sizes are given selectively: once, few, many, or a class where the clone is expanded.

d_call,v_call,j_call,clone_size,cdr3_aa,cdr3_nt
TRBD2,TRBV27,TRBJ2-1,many,CASSDSSSGVYSSYNEQFF,TGTGCCAGCAGCGATTCGTCTAGCGGGGTATACAGCTCCTACAATGAGCAGTTCTTC
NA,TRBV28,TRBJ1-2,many,CASSLIDSDVVNYGYTF,TGTGCCAGCAGTTTGATCGACAGCGACGTGGTCAACTATGGCTACACCTTC
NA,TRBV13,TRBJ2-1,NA,CANTVWGEKLVEQFF,TGTGCCAATACAGTTTGGGGGGAGAAGTTGGTTGAGCAGTTCTTC
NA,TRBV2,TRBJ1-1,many,CASSEGTTPGTEAFF,TGTGCCAGCAGTGAAGGAACGACCCCGGGCACTGAAGCTTTCTTT
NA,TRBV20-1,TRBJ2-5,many,CSARHQGGRETQYF,TGCAGTGCTAGACATCAGGGGGGGCGAGAGACCCAGTACTTC
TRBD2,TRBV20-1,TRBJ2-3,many,CSAHSLAADTDTQYF,TGCAGTGCCCACTCCCTAGCGGCGGACACAGATACGCAGTATTTT
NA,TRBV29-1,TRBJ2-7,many,CSVEVTTNEQYF,TGCAGCGTTGAAGTTACGACCAACGAGCAGTACTTC
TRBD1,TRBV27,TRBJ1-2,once,CASSLRGRLQNYGYTF,TGTGCCAGCAGTTTAAGGGGGCGTCTACAGAACTATGGCTACACCTTC
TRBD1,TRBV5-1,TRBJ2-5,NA,CASRYDRVQETQYF,TGCGCCAGCAGATACGACAGGGTTCAAGAGACCCAGTACTTC
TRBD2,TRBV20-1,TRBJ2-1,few,CSARGLAGVNDEQFF,TGCAGTGCTAGAGGGCTAGCGGGAGTGAACGATGAGCAGTTCTTC
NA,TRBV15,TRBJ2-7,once,CATIGARSSYEQYF,TGTGCCACCATTGGGGCGCGAAGCTCCTACGAGCAGTACTTC
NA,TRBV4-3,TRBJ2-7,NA,CASSQDWSSYEQYF,TGCGCCAGCAGCCAAGATTGGAGCTCCTACGAGCAGTACTTC
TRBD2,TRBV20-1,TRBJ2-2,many,CSASDSGRGSTGELFF,TGCAGTGCTAGCGATAGCGGGAGGGGTAGCACCGGGGAGCTGTTTTTT
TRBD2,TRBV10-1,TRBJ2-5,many,CASSEAATSGTQYF,TGCGCCAGCAGTGAGGCGGCCACTAGCGGGACCCAGTACTTC
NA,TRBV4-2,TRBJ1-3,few,CASSQERVTLSGNTIYF,TGTGCCAGCAGCCAAGAACGGGTCACTCTCTCTGGAAACACCATATATTTT
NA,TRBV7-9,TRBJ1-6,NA,CASSLLTGGQASPLHF,TGTGCCAGCAGCTTATTGACCGGGGGGCAGGCTTCACCCCTCCACTTT
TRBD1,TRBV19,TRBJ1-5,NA,CASSSGTGVGGQPQHF,TGTGCCAGTAGTTCAGGGACAGGGGTAGGTGGTCAGCCCCAGCATTTT
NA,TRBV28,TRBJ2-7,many,CASSLKTYYEQYF,TGTGCCAGCAGTTTAAAGACCTACTACGAGCAGTACTTC
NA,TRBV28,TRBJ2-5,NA,CASSFPRGSSVATQYF,TGTGCCAGCAGTTTCCCAAGAGGGTCTTCAGTGGCGACCCAGTACTTC
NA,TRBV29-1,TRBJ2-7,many,CSVEGLEAFYEQYF,TGCAGCGTTGAAGGCCTAGAGGCTTTCTACGAGCAGTACTTC
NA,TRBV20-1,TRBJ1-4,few,CSARVAGVDEKLFF,TGCAGTGCTAGAGTAGCGGGGGTAGATGAAAAACTGTTTTTT
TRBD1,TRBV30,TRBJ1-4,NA,CAWRGGTGVATNEKLFF,TGTGCCTGGAGAGGGGGTACAGGGGTCGCAACTAATGAAAAACTGTTTTTT
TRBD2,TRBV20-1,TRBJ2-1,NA,CSVGETSGSRYEQFF,TGCAGTGTCGGGGAGACTAGCGGGAGTAGGTATGAGCAGTTCTTC
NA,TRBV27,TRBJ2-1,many,CASSPKSYNEQFF,TGTGCCAGCAGTCCGAAGTCCTACAATGAGCAGTTCTTC
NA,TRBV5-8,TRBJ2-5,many,CASSSYGAAQYF,TGTGCCAGCAGCTCTTATGGAGCGGCCCAGTACTTC
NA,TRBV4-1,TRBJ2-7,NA,CASSQEDFTYEQYF,TGCGCCAGCAGCCAAGAGGACTTCACCTACGAGCAGTACTTC
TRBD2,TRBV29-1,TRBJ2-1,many,CSVELGTSGVDWDYNEQFF,TGCAGCGTTGAGCTCGGGACTAGCGGAGTGGACTGGGACTACAATGAGCAGTTCTTC
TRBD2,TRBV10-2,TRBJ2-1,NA,CASSPLAGVYNEQFF,TGCGCCAGCAGCCCCCTAGCGGGGGTCTACAATGAGCAGTTCTTC
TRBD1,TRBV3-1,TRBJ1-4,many,CASSTRTGTNEKLFF,TGTGCCAGCAGCACCCGGACAGGAACTAATGAAAAACTGTTTTTT
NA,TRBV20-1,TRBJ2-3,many,CSARSTPGLSTDTQYF,TGCAGTGCTAGATCAACCCCGGGACTCTCCACAGATACGCAGTATTTT
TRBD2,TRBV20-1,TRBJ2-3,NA,CSAQPSAAGGGTQYF,TGCAGTGCACAACCCTCGGCGGCGGGAGGGGGTACGCAGTATTTT
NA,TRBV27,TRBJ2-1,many,CASSPYSAVYNEQFF,TGTGCCAGCAGCCCATATTCAGCGGTCTACAATGAGCAGTTCTTC
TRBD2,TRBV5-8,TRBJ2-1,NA,CASSMGSSGSNEQFF,TGTGCCAGCTCCATGGGATCTAGCGGGAGCAATGAGCAGTTCTTC
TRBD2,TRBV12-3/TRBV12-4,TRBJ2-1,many,CASSFRLLGLAGALSYNEQFF,TGTGCCAGCAGTTTTAGGTTGCTAGGGCTAGCGGGAGCCTTATCCTACAATGAGCAGTTCTTC
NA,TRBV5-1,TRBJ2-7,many,CASSLASGVAYEQYF,TGCGCCAGCAGCTTGGCCTCGGGAGTAGCCTACGAGCAGTACTTC
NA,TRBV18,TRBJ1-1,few,CASSLSGSNTEAFF,TGTGCCAGCTCCCTCTCTGGCAGTAACACTGAAGCTTTCTTT
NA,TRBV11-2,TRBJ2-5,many,CASSQMNLLETQYF,TGTGCCAGCAGCCAGATGAACCTCCTGGAGACCCAGTACTTC
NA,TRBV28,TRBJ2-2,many,CASSLVGVDSGELFF,TGTGCCAGCAGTTTAGTGGGAGTCGATTCCGGGGAGCTGTTTTTT
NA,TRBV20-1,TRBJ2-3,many,CSAAGGASTDTQYF,TGCAGTGCAGCGGGCGGGGCTAGCACAGATACGCAGTATTTT
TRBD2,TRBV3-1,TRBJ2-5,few,CASSHFSGDAETQYF,TGTGCCAGCAGTCACTTTAGCGGGGACGCAGAGACCCAGTACTTC
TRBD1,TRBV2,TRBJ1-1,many,CASTRQGYTEAFF,TGTGCCAGCACGAGACAGGGGTACACTGAAGCTTTCTTT
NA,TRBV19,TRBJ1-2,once,CASSIGQFGYGYTF,TGTGCCAGTAGTATAGGACAGTTCGGCTATGGCTACACCTTC
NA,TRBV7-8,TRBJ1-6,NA,CASSLEQGENSPLHF,TGTGCCAGCAGCTTAGAACAGGGAGAGAATTCACCCCTCCACTTT
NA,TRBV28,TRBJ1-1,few,CASSLPAGGADTEAFF,TGTGCCAGCAGTTTACCCGCGGGGGGCGCGGACACTGAAGCTTTCTTT
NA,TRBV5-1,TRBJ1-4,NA,CASSDRQSTNEKLFF,TGCGCCAGCAGCGACAGACAGTCAACTAATGAAAAACTGTTTTTT
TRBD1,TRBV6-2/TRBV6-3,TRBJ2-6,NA,CASGTGGSGANVLTF,TGTGCCAGCGGAACAGGGGGCTCTGGGGCCAACGTCCTGACTTTC
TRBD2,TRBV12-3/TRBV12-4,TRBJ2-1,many,CASRTTTSGTYEQFF,TGTGCCAGCAGGACGACGACTAGCGGGACCTATGAGCAGTTCTTC
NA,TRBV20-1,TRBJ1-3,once,CSAKNRQLVGNTIYF,TGCAGTGCTAAGAATAGGCAGCTCGTTGGAAACACCATATATTTT
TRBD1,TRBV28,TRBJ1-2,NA,CASSLSQGAGDYGYTF,TGTGCCAGCAGTTTATCACAGGGGGCGGGTGACTATGGCTACACCTTC
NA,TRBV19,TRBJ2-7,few,CASSGEAHPYEQYF,TGTGCCAGTAGTGGGGAGGCCCATCCCTACGAGCAGTACTTC
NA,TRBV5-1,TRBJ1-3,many,CASSSGTVYSF,TGCGCCAGCAGTTCCGGGACGGTCTACTCTTTT
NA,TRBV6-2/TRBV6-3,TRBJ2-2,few,CASGWGTTGELFF,TGTGCCAGCGGGTGGGGAACCACCGGGGAGCTGTTTTTT